This T cell receptor (beta chain) was retrieved from a study of CD4 T cells in relation to SARS-CoV-2 and coronaviruses. Study details: After roughly eleven days of antigen culture, PBMC TCR beta CDR3s were sequenced. Controls used an HIV-1 Nef peptide pool or no peptide. The HLA restriction of the shared crossreactive spike epitopes was mapped.

This CDR3 contains 14 residues. The germline CDR1 and CDR2 sequences are SGHTA and FQGNSA. Trimming removed 0 bases from V and 3 bases from J; junction bases left unmatched: 2. CD4+ T cells from unexposed donors were obtained before the COVID-19 pandemic (2011-2018). The cells were cultured for less than twelve days before CD4+ T cells were isolated. Testing used SARS-CoV-2 S/N and four cold-coronavirus spikes on unexposed-donor CD4+ T cells, cells permitting. A remark on this clone: What it binds is unknown.

Sequenced by immunoSEQ multiplex PCR; TCRdb stores in-frame clones only, minus some. The sample records some 21,000 clones, 74% being singletons. The chain couples TRBV7-2 to TRBJ2-7, with 7 bases matching TRBD1. Material: CD4+ T cells from PBMCs, cultured in vitro. The TCR originated in a human donor in good health. The CDR3 here is CASSLATGVYEQYF. CDR3 DNA sequence: TGTGCCAGCAGCTTAGCAACAGGGGTCTACGAGCAGTACTTC.